The 30 T cell receptor beta chains presented below share a single source sample, sequenced in a study of cytomegalovirus exposure and HLA in healthy donors. The PCR employed 60 Vbeta primers together with 13 Jbeta primers. Sequencing was performed with immunoSEQ multiplex PCR; in TCRdb, only in-frame clones are kept and a portion is missing. There are around 300,000 clones in the sample; roughly 70% occur only once, and approximately 2.5% lies in the top ten. Sequencing was carried out using PBMCs. The receptor set was obtained from a female donor in good health and CMV-seronegative.

The chain links TRBV29-1 to TRBJ1-1; 10 bases align to TRBD1. The CDR3 has 14 residues. Germline V lookup: CDR1 SQVTM, CDR2 ANQGSEA. V gave up 6 bases and J gave up 6 bases; unmatched junction bases: 10. Here the CDR3 DNA reads TGCAGCGTCCTCGCCCGGGACAGGGGTCCTGAAGCTTTCTTT. Translating it yields CSVLARDRGPEAFF.

The gene calls are TRBV19 and TRBJ2-3, with D maybe TRBD2 (7 bases). The CDR3 is 15 residues long. Looked up from germline, CDR1 is LNHDA and CDR2 is SQIVND (reference sequence). V lost 3 bases and J lost 5, with 15 bases in between. This CDR3 reads CASSISGGQIDTQYF. The CDR3 DNA sequence: TGTGCCAGTAGTATTTCCGGGGGGCAGATAGATACGCAGTATTTT.

The chain employs TRBV25-1 and TRBJ2-2; D call uncertain. CDR1 is MGHDK, CDR2 SYGVNS, per germline. The CDR3 contains 12 residues. V shed 11 bases and J shed 5 bases, with 12 bases lying between them. The CDR3 loop is CAAEQLTGELFF. Written as DNA, the CDR3 is TGTGCCGCGGAACAACTAACCGGGGAGCTGTTTTTT.

The chain is built from TRBV7-9 and TRBJ2-3; D perhaps matches TRBD1 (5 bases). The CDR3 sequence is 13 residues long. Germline values: CDR1 SEHNR, CDR2 FQNEAQ (reference sequence). Trimming took off 1 base at V and 4 bases at J, with 6 bases between the two ends. In DNA form, the CDR3 reads TGTGCCAGCAGCTTAGTCAGGGCAGATACGCAGTATTTT. This gives the protein CASSLVRADTQYF.

V usage is TRBV28 and J usage is TRBJ2-7, with 7 bases aligning to TRBD1. From germline, CDR1 is MDHEN and CDR2 SYDVKM. V trimming: 6 bases; J trimming: 0 bases; junction bases outside the gene matches: 5. CDR3 size: 14 residues. The CDR3 loop reads CASRGDSTSYEQYF. The CDR3, as DNA: TGTGCCAGCAGGGGGGACAGTACCTCCTACGAGCAGTACTTC.

The V gene is TRBV2, the J gene TRBJ2-5, with 8 bases lining up with TRBD2. The end of the DNA is better explained by TRBJ2-7, so the J call may be wrong. The germline V gene encodes CDR1 SNHLY and CDR2 FYNNEI. The CDR3 sequence is 12 residues long. The CDR3 region is CASDGGGNEQYF. As DNA, the CDR3 is TGTGCCAGCGACGGGGGGGGCAACGAGCAGTACTTC.

This clone was observed a few times. The rearrangement joins TRBV19 to TRBJ2-7, with TRBD2 matching 7 bases. The germline V gene has CDR1 LNHDA and CDR2 SQIVND (reference sequence). The trim removed 1 base at V and 3 bases at J, leaving 3 bases unmatched. The length of the CDR3 is 14 residues. The CDR3 bases are TGTGCCAGTAGTATAGGGGCGGGAGACTACGAGCAGTACTTC. Protein sequence: CASSIGAGDYEQYF.

V gene TRBV19 combines with J gene TRBJ2-1; D might be TRBD1 (6 bases). Deletions cut 7 bases from V and 0 bases from J, with 16 bases between. The CDR3 totals 16 residues. The V gene's germline CDR1 is LNHDA and CDR2 SQIVND (reference sequence). CDR3: CASNLGAYSSYNEQFF. The CDR3 DNA sequence: TGTGCCAGTAACCTGGGGGCGTATAGCTCCTACAATGAGCAGTTCTTC. Complete variable domain (other parts from reference TRBV19 and TRBJ2-1): DGGITQSPKYLFRKEGQNVTLSCEQNLNHDAMYWYRQDPGQGLRLIYYSQIVNDFQKGDIAEGYSVSREKKESFPLTVTSAQKNPTAFYLCASNLGAYSSYNEQFFGPGTRLTVL.

This clone has more than one count but fewer than ten. The V call is TRBV28, the J call TRBJ2-7; 12 bases are shared with TRBD2. The CDR3 runs to 15 residues. After removal of 8 bases from V and 9 bases from J, the junction contained 14 bases not matched to a gene. Per germline, CDR1 MDHEN and CDR2 SYDVKM. This chain's CDR3 is CASEGGLAGGVVQYF. The CDR3 coding sequence is TGTGCCAGCGAAGGGGGGCTAGCGGGAGGGGTTGTGCAGTACTTC.

This sequence joins TRBV29-1 and TRBJ2-7; 10 bases line up with TRBD1. This CDR3 contains 17 residues. V shed 2 bases and J 3 bases; nucleotides not matched to a gene: 13. Looked up from germline, CDR1 is SQVTM and CDR2 is ANQGSEA. The CDR3 region is CSVEIVGQGYVDYEQYF. The CDR3 coding sequence is TGCAGCGTTGAAATCGTGGGACAGGGGTATGTAGACTACGAGCAGTACTTC.

The rearrangement links TRBV6-6 to TRBJ2-5, with D uncertain. The J call is in doubt because the DNA end fits TRBJ2-7 better. This CDR3 comprises 14 residues. From germline, CDR1 is MNHNY and CDR2 SVGAGI (reference sequence). The CDR3: CASSRQASSYEQYF. CDR3 nucleotides: TGTGCCAGCAGCCGCCAGGCCAGCTCCTACGAGCAGTACTTC.

The chain combines TRBV28 with TRBJ1-5; TRBD1 aligns across 7 bases. The CDR3 has 15 residues. Germline trimming cut 4 bases from V and 2 bases from J; bases unmatched to any gene: 5. Germline CDR1 is MDHEN and CDR2 is SYDVKM. DNA of the CDR3: TGTGCCAGCAGTTACGGAACAGGGGGCAATCAGCCCCAGCATTTT. Residues: CASSYGTGGNQPQHF.

This clone was observed once. This rearrangement joins TRBV6-6 to TRBJ1-1, with a weak D call TRBD1 (6 bases). Germline CDR1 is MNHNY and CDR2 is SVGAGI (reference sequence). This CDR3 comprises 13 residues. Trimming took off 6 bases at V and 1 base at J, with 9 bases between the two ends. DNA of the CDR3: TGTGCCAGCAGCTGGACAGCGAACACTGAAGCTTTCTTT. It is translated as CASSWTANTEAFF.

The genes are TRBV6-1 and TRBJ1-2; TRBD1 matches 7 bases. Germline V lookup: CDR1 MNHNS, CDR2 SASEGT. CDR3 length: 13 residues. Germline trimming cut 4 bases from V and 7 bases from J; bases unmatched to any gene: 6. The CDR3 nucleotides are TGTGCCAGCAGTGTTGCGACAGGGCTTGGCTACACCTTC. It yields the protein CASSVATGLGYTF.

The chain joins TRBV6-1 to TRBJ1-3; a weak D match, TRBD1 (5 bases). This CDR3 is 16 amino acids long. Germline CDR1 and CDR2: MNHNS and SASEGT. Trimming left V 3 bases short and J 2 bases short, with 14 bases between. The DNA for the CDR3 is TGTGCCAGCAGTGACTGGCGACAGAGTCCTGGAAACACCATATATTTT. Translation: CASSDWRQSPGNTIYF.

This clone was found a few times. J is TRBJ1-1 and V is TRBV28; D gene uncertain. The CDR3 sequence is 11 residues long. The germline V and J ends were trimmed by 6 bases and 6 bases, with 8 bases remaining between them. Germline assignment: CDR1 MDHEN and CDR2 SYDVKM. This CDR3 reads CASSPHSEAFF. CDR3 DNA: TGTGCCAGCAGCCCGCACTCTGAAGCTTTCTTT.

The rearrangement joins TRBV7-8 to TRBJ2-7, with a possible D match to TRBD2 (5 bases). Trimming stripped 4 bases from V and 5 bases from J, with 18 bases between. This CDR3 is 15 amino acids long. The V gene's germline CDR1 is SGHVS and CDR2 FQNEAQ. CDR3 sequence reads: CASSSSGRDGDEQYF. The DNA of the CDR3 is TGTGCCAGCAGCTCATCCGGTCGGGATGGCGACGAGCAGTACTTC.

The V gene is TRBV6-1, the J gene TRBJ1-5; D might be TRBD1 (5 bases). The ends were cut back, 2 bases at V and 2 bases at J, with 13 bases in the middle. Germline V gene sequence: CDR1 MNHNS, CDR2 SASEGT. The CDR3 is made up of 16 amino acids. The CDR3 coding sequence is TGTGCCAGCAGTGAACTCCTTGGGGGGGGCAATCAGCCCCAGCATTTT. This sequence encodes CASSELLGGGNQPQHF.

The chain couples TRBV7-9 to TRBJ1-3; D is undetermined. The germline CDR1 and CDR2 sequences are SEHNR and FQNEAQ (reference sequence). Trimming took off 5 bases at V and 4 bases at J, with 21 bases between the two ends. The CDR3 covers 17 residues. CDR3 DNA: TGTGCCAGCAGCGACGCCAAAATTATCGACTTAGGAAACACCATATATTTT. It codes for CASSDAKIIDLGNTIYF.

V is TRBV5-4 and J is TRBJ2-1; 7 nucleotides agree with TRBD2. The trim removed 4 bases at V and 14 bases at J, leaving 9 bases unmatched. This CDR3 has 12 residues. Germline CDR1 and CDR2: SGHNT and YYREEE (reference sequence). The CDR3 sequence: CASSRGGTNEFF. The CDR3 DNA sequence: TGTGCCAGCAGCCGGGGCGGGACTAATGAGTTCTTC. The full variable domain, with the rest looked up from reference TRBV5-4 and TRBJ2-1, is ETGVTQSPTHLIKTRGQQVTLRCSSQSGHNTVSWYQQALGQGPQFIFQYYREEENGRGNFPPRFSGLQFPNYSSELNVNALELDDSALYLCASSRGGTNEFFGPGTRLTVL.

The rearrangement joins TRBV10-1 to TRBJ2-3, with 16 nucleotides matching TRBD2. The junction had 7 bases not matched to a gene; V was cut back by 6 bases and J by 4 bases. The CDR3 runs to 17 residues. Germline V gives CDR1 WNHNN, CDR2 SYGVQD (reference sequence). The CDR3 sequence is CASSGTSGRAAADTQYF. In nucleotides, the CDR3 is TGCGCCAGCAGCGGGACTAGCGGGAGGGCCGCGGCAGATACGCAGTATTTT.

V gene TRBV7-2 combines with J gene TRBJ2-3, with D tentatively TRBD1 (7 bases). The CDR3 loop spans 13 amino acids. CDR1 SGHTA and CDR2 FQGNSA come from the germline V gene. V shed 5 bases and J shed 8 bases, with 14 bases lying between them. The CDR3 is CASSMEQGGTQYF. DNA of the CDR3: TGTGCCAGCAGCATGGAGCAGGGGGGTACGCAGTATTTT.

The chain combines TRBV2 with TRBJ2-4, with 7 positions matching TRBD2. Germline V CDR1 and CDR2: SNHLY, FYNNEI. After removal of 7 bases from V and 3 bases from J, the junction contained 3 bases not matched to a gene. The CDR3 totals 13 residues. CDR3 sequence (DNA): TGTGCCAGCAACCCGGGAGGCAAAAACATTCAGTACTTC. The encoded protein is CASNPGGKNIQYF. The full variable domain, with the rest looked up from reference TRBV2 and TRBJ2-4, is EPEVTQTPSHQVTQMGQEVILRCVPISNHLYFYWYRQILGQKVEFLVSFYNNEISEKSEIFDDQFSVERPDGSNFTLKIRSTKLEDSAMYFCASNPGGKNIQYFGAGTRLSVL.

The chain uses TRBV19 and TRBJ1-1; TRBD1 aligns across 8 bases. Germline CDR1 is LNHDA and CDR2 is SQIVND (reference sequence). This CDR3 contains 13 residues. The trim removed 3 bases at V and 7 bases at J, leaving 4 bases unmatched. The CDR3 loop reads CASSIGTGVEAFF. CDR3 nucleotide sequence: TGTGCCAGTAGTATTGGGACAGGAGTTGAAGCTTTCTTT.

Regarding this clone: The same CDR3 also results from other DNA sequences found in this sample. This chain connects TRBV27 to TRBJ2-7; D ambiguous. CDR3 length equals 11 residues. The germline CDR1 and CDR2 sequences are MNHEY and SMNVEV (reference sequence). Trimming took 3 bases from V and 4 from J, leaving 4 bases between them. CDR3 coding DNA: TGTGCCAGCAGTTTCGGTTACGAGCAGTACTTC. It translates to CASSFGYEQYF.

The table lists this clone with a few counts. The chain carries TRBV21-1 and TRBJ2-1; TRBD2 was called by the table and not checked on the DNA. TRBV21-1 is deemed a pseudogene. There are 15 residues in the CDR3. CDR3 DNA sequence: TGTGCCAGCAGCCTCCCTAGCGGCTCCTACAATGAGCAGTTCTTC. This gives the protein CASSLPSGSYNEQFF.

This clone was detected only a few times. V is TRBV9 and J is TRBJ2-5; no reliable D call. Gene TRBJ2-7 matches the end of the DNA better, so the J call may be wrong. CDR3 length equals 11 residues. From germline, CDR1 is SGDLS and CDR2 YYNGEE. CDR3 protein: CASSAGYEQYF. The CDR3 DNA is TGTGCCAGCAGCGCGGGTTACGAGCAGTACTTC.

The chain is built from TRBV11-3 and TRBJ1-1, with a possible D match to TRBD1 (5 bases). Per the germline V gene, CDR1 is SGHNT and CDR2 is YENEEA. CDR3 length: 12 amino acids. Between the trimmed V and J ends, which lost 0 bases and 11 bases, there was a span of 10 bases. The CDR3 nucleotides read TGTGCCAGCAGCTTAGAAGGGGAAGCGGCTTTCTTT. It encodes CASSLEGEAAFF. The full variable domain, rest sourced from reference TRBV11-3 and TRBJ1-1, is EAGVVQSPRYKIIEKKQPVAFWCNPISGHNTLYWYLQNLGQGPELLIRYENEEAVDDSQLPKDRFSAERLKGVDSTLKIQPAELGDSAVYLCASSLEGEAAFFGQGTRLTVV.

The chain uses TRBV6-5 and TRBJ1-2; 9 bases are shared with TRBD1. Per the germline V gene, CDR1 is MNHEY and CDR2 is SVGAGI. Losses at the gene ends were 5 bases for V and 5 bases for J; bases not matched to a gene: 9. The CDR3 is 15 residues long. The CDR3 bases are TGTGCCAGCAGTAAGCGACAGGGGGTATGGTATGGCTACACCTTC. Its protein product is CASSKRQGVWYGYTF.

V gene TRBV6-6 combines with J gene TRBJ2-4; 7 bases agree with TRBD1. The CDR3 extends over 16 amino acids. Germline CDR1 reads MNHNY; CDR2 reads SVGAGI (reference sequence). Trimming removed 5 bases from V and 0 bases from J; junction bases left unmatched: 7. This CDR3 reads CASSTGTALAKNIQYF. The CDR3 nucleotides are TGTGCCAGCAGTACCGGGACAGCTCTAGCCAAAAACATTCAGTACTTC.